Sequencing of this T cell receptor beta chain was carried out in a study of T cell changes during pregnancy in multiple sclerosis. The method was immunoSEQ multiplex PCR; TCRdb's version includes in-frame clones alone and lacks a portion of them. Among some 63,000 clones listed, 75% to 95% were seen once. CDR1 and CDR2 from the germline V gene are SEHNR and FQNEAQ (reference sequence). V shed 6 bases and J shed 0 bases, with 14 bases lying between them. This CDR3 region has 15 residues. The TCR comes from a female donor with multiple sclerosis, enrolled in a pregnancy study. The sequencing used peripheral blood, collected before pregnancy. The V call is TRBV7-9, the J call TRBJ2-5; tentative D call: TRBD2 (6 bases). The CDR3 DNA is TGTGCCAGCAGACCGGACTACCGGTACCAAGAGACCCAGTACTTC. Encoded protein: CASRPDYRYQETQYF. Drawing the rest from reference TRBV7-9 and TRBJ2-5, the complete variable domain is DTGVSQNPRHKITKRGQNVTFRCDPISEHNRLYWYRQTLGQGPEFLTYFQNEAQLEKSRLLSDRFSAERPKGSFSTLEIQRTEQGDSAMYLCASRPDYRYQETQYFGPGTRLLVL.